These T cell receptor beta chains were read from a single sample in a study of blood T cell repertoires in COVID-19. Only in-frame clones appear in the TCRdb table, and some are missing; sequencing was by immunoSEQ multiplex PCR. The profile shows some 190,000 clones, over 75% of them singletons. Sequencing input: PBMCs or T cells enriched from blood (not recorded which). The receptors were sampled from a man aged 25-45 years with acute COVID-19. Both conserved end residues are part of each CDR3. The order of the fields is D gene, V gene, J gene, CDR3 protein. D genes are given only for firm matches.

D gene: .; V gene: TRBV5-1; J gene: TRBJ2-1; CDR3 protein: CASSLGADNEQFF
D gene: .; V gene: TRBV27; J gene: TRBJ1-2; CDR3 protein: CASSLAGDRKDGYTF
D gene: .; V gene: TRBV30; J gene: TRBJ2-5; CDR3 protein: CAWSVGSETQYF
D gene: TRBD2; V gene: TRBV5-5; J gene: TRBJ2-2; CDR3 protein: CARSLAGSGGGRTGELFF
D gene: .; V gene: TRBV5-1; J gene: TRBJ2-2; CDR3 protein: CASKLGRVENTGELFF
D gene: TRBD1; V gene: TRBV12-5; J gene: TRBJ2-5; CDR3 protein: CASGLGQGGQETQYF
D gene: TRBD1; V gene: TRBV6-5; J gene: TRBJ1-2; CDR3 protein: CASSSLDRGPYGYTF
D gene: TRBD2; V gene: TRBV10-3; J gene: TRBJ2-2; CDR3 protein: CAISDAGLAGLRTGELFF
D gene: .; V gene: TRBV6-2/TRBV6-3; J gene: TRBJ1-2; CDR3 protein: CASSLQRVNYGYTF
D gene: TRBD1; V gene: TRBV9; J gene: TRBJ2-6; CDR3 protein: CASSVRTGSSGANVLTF
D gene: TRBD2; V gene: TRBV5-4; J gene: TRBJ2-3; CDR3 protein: CASSPSLAGGTDTQYF
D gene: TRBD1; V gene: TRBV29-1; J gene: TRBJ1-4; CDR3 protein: CSVKPTGANEKLFF
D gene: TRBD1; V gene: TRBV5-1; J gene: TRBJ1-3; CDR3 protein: CASSPDRGGGNTIYF
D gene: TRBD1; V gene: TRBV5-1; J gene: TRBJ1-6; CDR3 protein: CASSQLGVGTGGKIYNSPLHF
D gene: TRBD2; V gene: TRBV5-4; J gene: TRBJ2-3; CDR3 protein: CASSTWIRGEGDTQYF
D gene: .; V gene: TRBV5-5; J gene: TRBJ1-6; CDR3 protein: CASSLGAGLYNSPLHF
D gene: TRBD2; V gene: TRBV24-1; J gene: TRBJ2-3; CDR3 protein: CATSDPTSGGTDTQYF
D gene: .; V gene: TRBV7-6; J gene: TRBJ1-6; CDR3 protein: CASSFLPSVRETRSPLHF
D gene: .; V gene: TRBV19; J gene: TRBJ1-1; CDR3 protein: CASSIVGVKTFF
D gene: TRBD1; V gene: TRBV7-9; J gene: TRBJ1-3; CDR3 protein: CASRGQGRDGNTIYF
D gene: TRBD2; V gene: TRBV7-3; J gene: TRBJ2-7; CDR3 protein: CASRPTGTSGNEQYF
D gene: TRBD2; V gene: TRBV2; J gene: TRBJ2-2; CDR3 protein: CASTPRGGDTGELFF
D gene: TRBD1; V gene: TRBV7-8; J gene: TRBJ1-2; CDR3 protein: CASSRTGSVGYTF
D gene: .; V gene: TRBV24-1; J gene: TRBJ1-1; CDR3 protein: CATSAGERNTEAFF
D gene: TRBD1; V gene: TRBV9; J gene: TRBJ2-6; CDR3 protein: CASSVRDRGPGANVLTF
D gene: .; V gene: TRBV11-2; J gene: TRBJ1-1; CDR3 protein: CARDTEAFF
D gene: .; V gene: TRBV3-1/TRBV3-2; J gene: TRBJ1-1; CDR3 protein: CASNRGGSFSEAFF
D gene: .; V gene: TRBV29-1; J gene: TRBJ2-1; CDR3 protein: CSVAGHPYNEQFF
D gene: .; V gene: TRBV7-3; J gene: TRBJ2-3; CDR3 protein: CASSWTVTDTQYF
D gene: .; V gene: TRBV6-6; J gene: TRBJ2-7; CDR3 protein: CASSYVPGYEQYF
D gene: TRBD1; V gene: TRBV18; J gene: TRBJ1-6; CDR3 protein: CASSGTGDSPLHF
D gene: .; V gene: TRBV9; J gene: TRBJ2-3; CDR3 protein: CASSLSGDTQYF
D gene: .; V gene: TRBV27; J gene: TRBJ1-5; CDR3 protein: CASSADTYSNQPQHF
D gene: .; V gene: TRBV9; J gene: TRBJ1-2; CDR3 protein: CASSRLGANYGYTF
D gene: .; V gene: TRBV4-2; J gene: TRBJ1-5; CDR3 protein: CASRRAGDSNQPQHF
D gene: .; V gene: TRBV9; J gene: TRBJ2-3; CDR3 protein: CASSVGAGKNTQYF
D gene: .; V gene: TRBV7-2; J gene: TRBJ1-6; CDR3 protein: CASSSQGDSPLHF
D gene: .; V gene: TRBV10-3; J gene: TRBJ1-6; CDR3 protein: CAISESGGISNSPLHF
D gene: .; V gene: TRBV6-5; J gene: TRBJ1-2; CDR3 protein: CASQLSTATYGYTF
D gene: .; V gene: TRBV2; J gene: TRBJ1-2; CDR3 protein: CASSEERNLNPYGYTF
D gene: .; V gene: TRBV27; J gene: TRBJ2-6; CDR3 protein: CASSLGGSGANVLTF
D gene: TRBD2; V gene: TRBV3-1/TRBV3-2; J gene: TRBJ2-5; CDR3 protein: CASSQALAGAQETQYF
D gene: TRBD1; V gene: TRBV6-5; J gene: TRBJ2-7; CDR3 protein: CASSRGDRTSYEQYF
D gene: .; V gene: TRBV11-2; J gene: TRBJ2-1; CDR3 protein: CASSLKPSVEQFF
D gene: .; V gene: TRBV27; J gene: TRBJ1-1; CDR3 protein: CASSFGGGTEAFF
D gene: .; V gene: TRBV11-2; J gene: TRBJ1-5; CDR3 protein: CASSFGVQQPQHF
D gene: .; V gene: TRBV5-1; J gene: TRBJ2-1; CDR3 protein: CASSLAGPPNEQFF
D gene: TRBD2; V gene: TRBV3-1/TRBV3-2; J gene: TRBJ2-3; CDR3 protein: CASSLPGLAGEMQYF
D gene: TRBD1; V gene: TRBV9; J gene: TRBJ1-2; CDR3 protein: CASSVGGGDYGYTF
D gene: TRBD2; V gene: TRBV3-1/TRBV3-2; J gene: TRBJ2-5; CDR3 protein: CASSRTSGGLQETQYF
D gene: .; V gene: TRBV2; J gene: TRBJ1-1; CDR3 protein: CASSKEGVNTEAFF
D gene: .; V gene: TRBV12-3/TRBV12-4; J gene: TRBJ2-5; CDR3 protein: CASSFSSLETQYF
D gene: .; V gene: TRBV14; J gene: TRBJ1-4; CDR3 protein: CASSQDLVGSSEKLFF